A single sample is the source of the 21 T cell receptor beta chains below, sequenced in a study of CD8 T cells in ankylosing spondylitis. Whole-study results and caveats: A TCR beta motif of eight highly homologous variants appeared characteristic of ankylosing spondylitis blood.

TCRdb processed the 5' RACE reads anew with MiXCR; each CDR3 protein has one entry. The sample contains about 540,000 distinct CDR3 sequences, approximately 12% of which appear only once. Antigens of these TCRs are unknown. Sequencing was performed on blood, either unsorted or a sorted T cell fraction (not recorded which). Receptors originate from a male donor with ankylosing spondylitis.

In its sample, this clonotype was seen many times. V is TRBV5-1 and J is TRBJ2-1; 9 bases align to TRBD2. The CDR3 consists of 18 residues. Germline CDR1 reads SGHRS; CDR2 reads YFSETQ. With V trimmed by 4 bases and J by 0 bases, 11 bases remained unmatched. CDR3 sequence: CASSPFRSGRSSYNEQFF. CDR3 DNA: TGCGCCAGCAGCCCATTTCGTAGCGGGAGAAGCTCCTACAATGAGCAGTTCTTC. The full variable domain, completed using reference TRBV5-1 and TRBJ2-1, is KAGVTQTPRYLIKTRGQQVTLSCSPISGHRSVSWYQQTPGQGLQFLFEYFSETQRNKGNFPGRFSGRQFSNSRSEMNVSTLELGDSALYLCASSPFRSGRSSYNEQFFGPGTRLTVL.

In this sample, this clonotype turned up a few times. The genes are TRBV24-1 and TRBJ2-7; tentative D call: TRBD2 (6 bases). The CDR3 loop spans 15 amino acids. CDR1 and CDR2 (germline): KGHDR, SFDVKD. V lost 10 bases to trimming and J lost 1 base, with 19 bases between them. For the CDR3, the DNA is TGTGCCACTACCCCGGGACTGAGTAAATCCTACGAGCAGTACGTC. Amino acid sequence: CATTPGLSKSYEQYV.

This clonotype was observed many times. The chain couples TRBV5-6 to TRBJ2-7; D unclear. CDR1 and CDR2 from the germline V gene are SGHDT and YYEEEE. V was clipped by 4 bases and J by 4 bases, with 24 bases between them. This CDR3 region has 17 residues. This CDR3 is CASSPDKGSPVGYEQYF. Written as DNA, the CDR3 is TGTGCCAGCAGCCCCGATAAGGGCTCCCCCGTGGGGTACGAGCAGTACTTC.

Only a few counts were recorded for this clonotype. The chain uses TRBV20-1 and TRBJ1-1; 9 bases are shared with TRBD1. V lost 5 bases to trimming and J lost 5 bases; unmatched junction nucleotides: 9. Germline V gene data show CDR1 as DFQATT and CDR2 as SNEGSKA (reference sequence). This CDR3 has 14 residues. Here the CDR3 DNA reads TGCAGTGCTTTACAGGGGGCGCGGGTGACTGAAGCTTTCTTT. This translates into CSALQGARVTEAFF.

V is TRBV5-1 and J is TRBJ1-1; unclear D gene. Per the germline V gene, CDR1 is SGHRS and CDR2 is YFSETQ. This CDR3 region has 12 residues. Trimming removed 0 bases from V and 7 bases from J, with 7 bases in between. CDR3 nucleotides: TGCGCCAGCAGCTTGGGCGAGGGTGAAGCTTTCTTT. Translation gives CASSLGEGEAFF.

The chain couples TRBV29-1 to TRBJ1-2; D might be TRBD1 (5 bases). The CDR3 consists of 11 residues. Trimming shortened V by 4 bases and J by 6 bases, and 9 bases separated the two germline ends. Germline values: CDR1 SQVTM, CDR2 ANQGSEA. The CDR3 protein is CSVVWGDGYTF. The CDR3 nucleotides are TGCAGCGTTGTCTGGGGGGATGGCTACACCTTC. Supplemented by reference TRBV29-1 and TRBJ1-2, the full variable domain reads SAVISQKPSRDICQRGTSLTIQCQVDSQVTMMFWYRQQPGQSLTLIATANQGSEATYESGFVIDKFPISRPNLTFSTLTVSNMSPEDSSIYLCSVVWGDGYTFGSGTRLTVV.

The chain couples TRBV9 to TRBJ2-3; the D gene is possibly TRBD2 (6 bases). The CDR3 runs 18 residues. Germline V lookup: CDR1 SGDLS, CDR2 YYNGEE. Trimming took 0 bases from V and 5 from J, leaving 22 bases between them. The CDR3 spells CASSVESWGLASRDTQYF. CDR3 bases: TGTGCCAGCAGCGTAGAGTCGTGGGGACTCGCCTCGAGAGATACGCAGTATTTT.

The CDR3 nucleotides are TGTGCCAGCAGCAACGGGACAGCATATGGCTACACCTTC. It specifies CASSNGTAYGYTF. This sequence joins TRBV12-3 or TRBV12-4 and TRBJ1-2; 7 bases agree with TRBD1. The V gene end was trimmed by 6 bases and the J gene end by 5 bases; junction bases not matched to a gene: 6. The CDR3 spans 13 residues.

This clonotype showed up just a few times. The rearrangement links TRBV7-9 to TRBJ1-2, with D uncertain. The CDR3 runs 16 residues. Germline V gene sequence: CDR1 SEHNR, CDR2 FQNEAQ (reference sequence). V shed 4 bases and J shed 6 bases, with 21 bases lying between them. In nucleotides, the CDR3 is TGTGCCAGCAGCTCTAGGCCGTGGGCAGAAACGGATGGCTACACCTTC. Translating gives CASSSRPWAETDGYTF.

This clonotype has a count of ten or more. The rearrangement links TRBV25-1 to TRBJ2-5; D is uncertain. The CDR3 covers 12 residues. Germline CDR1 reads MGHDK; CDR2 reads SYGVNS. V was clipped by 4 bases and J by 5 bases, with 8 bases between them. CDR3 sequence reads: CASSVGWETQYF. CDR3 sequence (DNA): TGTGCCAGCAGTGTGGGTTGGGAGACCCAGTACTTC.

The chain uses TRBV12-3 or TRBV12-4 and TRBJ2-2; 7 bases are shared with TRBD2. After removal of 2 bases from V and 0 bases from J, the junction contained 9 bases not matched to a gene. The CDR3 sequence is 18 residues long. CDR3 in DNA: TGTGCCAGCAGTTTAAAGTTGGGGGGGGATTCGAACACCGGGGAGCTGTTTTTT. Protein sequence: CASSLKLGGDSNTGELFF.

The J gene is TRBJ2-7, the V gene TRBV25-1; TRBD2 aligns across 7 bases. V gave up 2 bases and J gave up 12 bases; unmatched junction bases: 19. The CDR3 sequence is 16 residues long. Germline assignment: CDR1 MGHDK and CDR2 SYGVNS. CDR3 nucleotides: TGTGCCAGCAGTGAACTTGGACAAGCCTCAACTAGCGAACTGTACTTC. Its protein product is CASSELGQASTSELYF.

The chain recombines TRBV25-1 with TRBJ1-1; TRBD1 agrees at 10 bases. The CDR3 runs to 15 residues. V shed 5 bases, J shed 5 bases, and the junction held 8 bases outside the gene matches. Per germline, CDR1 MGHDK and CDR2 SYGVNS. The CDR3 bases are TGTGCCAGCAGTCCCCCGGGGGACAGGGGAACTGAAGCTTTCTTT. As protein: CASSPPGDRGTEAFF.

CDR3 coding DNA: TGTGCCAGCAGCTCCAGTGTAGTAGCTTTCTTT. As protein: CASSSSVVAFF. The chain combines TRBV28 with TRBJ1-1; D call uncertain. Trimming took off 6 bases at V and 10 bases at J, with 12 bases between the two ends. From germline, CDR1 is MDHEN and CDR2 SYDVKM. This CDR3 region has 11 residues.

The CDR3 coding sequence is TGCGCCAGCAGGGCAGGGGGAGGCGAGAACACTGAAGCTTTCTTT. Translation: CASRAGGGENTEAFF. The chain carries TRBV5-1 and TRBJ1-1; 7 nucleotides line up with TRBD1. The CDR3 covers 15 residues. Trimming at V came to 5 bases and at J to 1 base, leaving 8 bases not matched to a gene. Germline assignment: CDR1 SGHRS and CDR2 YFSETQ.

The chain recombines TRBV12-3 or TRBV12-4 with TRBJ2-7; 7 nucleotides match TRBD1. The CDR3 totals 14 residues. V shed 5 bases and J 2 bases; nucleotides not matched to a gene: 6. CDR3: CASSRGTAPYEQYV. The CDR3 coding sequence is TGTGCCAGCAGTAGGGGGACAGCACCCTACGAGCAGTACGTC.

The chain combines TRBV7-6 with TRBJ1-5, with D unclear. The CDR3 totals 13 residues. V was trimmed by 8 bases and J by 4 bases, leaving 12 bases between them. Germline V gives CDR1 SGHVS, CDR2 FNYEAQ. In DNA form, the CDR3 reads TGTGCCAGCGCCCGCGGAGTAAATCAGCCCCAGCATTTT. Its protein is CASARGVNQPQHF. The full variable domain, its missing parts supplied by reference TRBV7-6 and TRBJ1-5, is GAGVSQSPRYKVTKRGQDVALRCDPISGHVSLYWYRQALGQGPEFLTYFNYEAQQDKSGLPNDRFSAERPEGSISTLTIQRTEQRDSAMYRCASARGVNQPQHFGDGTRLSIL.

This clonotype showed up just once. The CDR3 is CARGQGLVCYEQYV. DNA for the CDR3: TGTGCCAGGGGCCAAGGGCTCGTGTGCTACGAGCAGTACGTC. The V gene is TRBV5-3, the J gene TRBJ2-7; D not certain. TRBV5-3 is annotated as an ORF whose role is uncertain. This CDR3 has 14 residues. The V and J ends lost 8 bases and 3 bases respectively, with 18 bases between them.

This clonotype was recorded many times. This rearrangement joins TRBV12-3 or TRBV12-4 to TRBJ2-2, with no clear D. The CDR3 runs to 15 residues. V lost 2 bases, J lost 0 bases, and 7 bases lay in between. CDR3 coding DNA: TGTGCCAGCAGTTTACAGGTGCCGAACACCGGGGAGCTGTTTTTT. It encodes CASSLQVPNTGELFF.

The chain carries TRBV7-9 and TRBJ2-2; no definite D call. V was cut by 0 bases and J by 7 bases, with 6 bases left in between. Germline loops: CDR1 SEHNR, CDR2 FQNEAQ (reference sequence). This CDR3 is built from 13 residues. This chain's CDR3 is CASSLADVGELFF. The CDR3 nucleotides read TGTGCCAGCAGCTTAGCGGATGTCGGGGAGCTGTTTTTT.

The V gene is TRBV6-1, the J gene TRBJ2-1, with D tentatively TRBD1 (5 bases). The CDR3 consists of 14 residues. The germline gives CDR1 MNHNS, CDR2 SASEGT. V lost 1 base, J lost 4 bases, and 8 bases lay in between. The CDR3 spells CASSEEGLYNEQFF. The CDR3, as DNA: TGTGCCAGCAGTGAAGAGGGGCTGTACAATGAGCAGTTCTTC.